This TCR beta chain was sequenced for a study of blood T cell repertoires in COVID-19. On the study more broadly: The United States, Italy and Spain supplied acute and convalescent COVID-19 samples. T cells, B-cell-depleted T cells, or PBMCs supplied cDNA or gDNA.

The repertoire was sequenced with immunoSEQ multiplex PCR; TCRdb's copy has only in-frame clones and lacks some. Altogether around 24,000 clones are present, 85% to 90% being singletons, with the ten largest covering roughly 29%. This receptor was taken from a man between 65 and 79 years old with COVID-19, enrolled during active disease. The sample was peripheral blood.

CDR3 sequence (DNA): TGTGCCACCAGCAGACTTAAGGACACCGGAAATCAGCCCCAGCATTTT. Protein sequence: CATSRLKDTGNQPQHF. This sequence joins TRBV15 and TRBJ1-5; the D gene is possibly TRBD1 (5 bases). CDR1 is LNHNV, CDR2 YYDKDF, per germline (reference sequence). The CDR3 runs to 16 residues. The germline V and J ends were trimmed by 2 bases and 4 bases, with 15 bases remaining between them.